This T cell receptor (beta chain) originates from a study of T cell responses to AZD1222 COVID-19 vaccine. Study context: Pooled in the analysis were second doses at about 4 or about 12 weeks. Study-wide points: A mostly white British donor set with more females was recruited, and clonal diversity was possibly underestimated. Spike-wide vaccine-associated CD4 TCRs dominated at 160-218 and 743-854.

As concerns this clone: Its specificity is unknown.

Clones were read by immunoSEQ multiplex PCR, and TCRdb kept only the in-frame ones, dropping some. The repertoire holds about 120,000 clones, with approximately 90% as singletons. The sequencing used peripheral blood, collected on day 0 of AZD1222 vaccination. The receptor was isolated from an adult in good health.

CDR3 nucleotide sequence: TGTGCCAGCAGTTACTCGACGGGGGGCGGAGAGACCCAGTACTTC. Residues: CASSYSTGGGETQYF. V and J are TRBV6-5 and TRBJ2-5, with D perhaps TRBD2 (7 bases). The CDR3 covers 15 residues. The germline V and J ends were trimmed by 0 bases and 4 bases, with 12 bases remaining between them. Germline assignment: CDR1 MNHEY and CDR2 SVGAGI.